The T cell receptor (beta chain) described here comes from a study of blood T cell repertoires in COVID-19. Looking at the study overall: Material from acute and convalescent COVID-19 was sourced from the United States, Italy and Spain. Sample material is recorded as cDNA or gDNA derived from T cells, B-cell-depleted T cells, or PBMCs.

Methods used by the authors: Nucleated cell counts were estimated from reference gene primer amplification. Data came from immunoSEQ multiplex PCR; TCRdb stores just in-frame clones and leaves some out. The DNA was the basis for D and trimming; V, J and clone size are from that table. This table has about 45,000 clones, about nine tenths appearing once. This clone has just a few counts. The sample was peripheral blood. The sequence came from a human donor in a cohort sampled during active COVID-19.

The CDR3 reads CASTTGFYGYTF. The CDR3 DNA sequence: TGTGCCAGCACTACAGGGTTCTATGGCTACACCTTC. The chain combines TRBV12-3 or TRBV12-4 with TRBJ1-2; weak D call: TRBD1 (6 bases). This CDR3 contains 12 residues. V was clipped by 7 bases and J by 4 bases, with 10 bases between them.